A selection of T cell receptor beta chains follows, all from one sample in a study of CD8 T cells in Susac syndrome. MiXCR was run by TCRdb on the immunoSEQ multiplex PCR reads, yielding one entry per CDR3 protein. Seen here are about 240,000 distinct CDR3 sequences, 95% to 97% observed once, and the top ten hold 0.1%. Material: CD4+ T cells from PBMCs. These receptor sequences come from a human donor with Susac syndrome. CDR3s include the opening cysteine and the closing phenylalanine or tryptophan. Each record gives: V gene, D gene, clone size, J gene, CDR3 DNA, CDR3 protein. D genes are given only for firm matches. Clone size is not always given. Where it is, it says once, few, many or a class for expanded clones.

v_gene: TRBV21-1; d_gene: .; abundance: .; j_gene: TRBJ2-1; CDR3nt: TGTGCCAGCAGCAAAGGGCGACCCAATGAGCAGTTCTTC; CDR3aa: CASSKGRPNEQFF
v_gene: TRBV7-8; d_gene: TRBD1; abundance: .; j_gene: TRBJ2-6; CDR3nt: TGTGCCAGCAGGTCAACAGGGGGATCTACCTCTGGGGCCAACGTCCTGACTTTC; CDR3aa: CASRSTGGSTSGANVLTF
v_gene: TRBV20-1; d_gene: TRBD1; abundance: once; j_gene: TRBJ2-7; CDR3nt: TGCAGTGCTAGGCGTGCACAGGGGGCCTACGAGCAGTACTTC; CDR3aa: CSARRAQGAYEQYF
v_gene: TRBV4-1; d_gene: .; abundance: .; j_gene: TRBJ1-4; CDR3nt: TGCGCCAGCAGCCAACAGACAGGTCGATTCGAAAAACTGTTTTTT; CDR3aa: CASSQQTGRFEKLFF
v_gene: TRBV28; d_gene: .; abundance: .; j_gene: TRBJ2-7; CDR3nt: TGTGCCAGCAGTTTTTTACAGTTAGGACGAGAGCAGTACTTC; CDR3aa: CASSFLQLGREQYF
v_gene: TRBV11-2; d_gene: TRBD1; abundance: .; j_gene: TRBJ1-2; CDR3nt: TGTGCCAGCAGCTTAGATACAGGGGGGGATGGCTACACCTTC; CDR3aa: CASSLDTGGDGYTF
v_gene: TRBV4-1; d_gene: .; abundance: once; j_gene: TRBJ2-4; CDR3nt: TGCGCCAGCAGCCCTAACGTTGCCCGAGTTCAGTACTTC; CDR3aa: CASSPNVARVQYF
v_gene: TRBV4-1; d_gene: .; abundance: .; j_gene: TRBJ2-6; CDR3nt: TGCGCCAGCAGTCGTGTTGGGACCGCCGGATCTGGGGCCAACGTCCTGACTTTC; CDR3aa: CASSRVGTAGSGANVLTF
v_gene: TRBV27; d_gene: TRBD1; abundance: .; j_gene: TRBJ2-7; CDR3nt: TGTGCCAGCAGTCGACAGGGTCTGAAAACCTACGAGCAGTACTTC; CDR3aa: CASSRQGLKTYEQYF
v_gene: TRBV29-1; d_gene: .; abundance: .; j_gene: TRBJ2-3; CDR3nt: TGCAGCGTAGCCCGTAGGTTGGACCCCACAGATACGCAGTATTTT; CDR3aa: CSVARRLDPTDTQYF
v_gene: TRBV25-1; d_gene: .; abundance: .; j_gene: TRBJ1-2; CDR3nt: TGTGCCAGCAGTGTCCCCGGCAGTAACTATGGCTACACCTTC; CDR3aa: CASSVPGSNYGYTF
v_gene: TRBV2; d_gene: .; abundance: .; j_gene: TRBJ2-4; CDR3nt: TGTGCCAGCACCCCCTCTATGGACATTCAGTACTTC; CDR3aa: CASTPSMDIQYF
v_gene: TRBV18; d_gene: .; abundance: .; j_gene: TRBJ2-2; CDR3nt: TGTGCCAGCTCACCACCGGGGCTGGCCCTCACCGGGGAGCTGTTTTTT; CDR3aa: CASSPPGLALTGELFF
v_gene: TRBV24-1; d_gene: TRBD2; abundance: .; j_gene: TRBJ2-2; CDR3nt: TGTGCCACCAGTGCGACGGGAGGGTCGCCCGGGGAGCTGTTTTTT; CDR3aa: CATSATGGSPGELFF
v_gene: TRBV5-1; d_gene: TRBD1; abundance: .; j_gene: TRBJ2-7; CDR3nt: TGCGCCAGCAGCTCCGGGGACAGGCTCGCCTACGAGCAGTACTTC; CDR3aa: CASSSGDRLAYEQYF
v_gene: TRBV11-2; d_gene: TRBD1; abundance: .; j_gene: TRBJ1-4; CDR3nt: TGTGCCAGCAGCGTCCCGGGACAGGGTCCAAATGAAAAACTGTTTTTT; CDR3aa: CASSVPGQGPNEKLFF
v_gene: TRBV30; d_gene: .; abundance: once; j_gene: TRBJ2-7; CDR3nt: TGTGCCTGGAAAGCCGGGACGCACCGCGAGCAGTACTTC; CDR3aa: CAWKAGTHREQYF
v_gene: TRBV30; d_gene: .; abundance: .; j_gene: TRBJ2-2; CDR3nt: TGTGCCTGGAGTAATAGGCTCCGCGACACCGGGGAGCTGTTTTTT; CDR3aa: CAWSNRLRDTGELFF
v_gene: TRBV15; d_gene: .; abundance: once; j_gene: TRBJ2-1; CDR3nt: TGTGCCACTGTCAAGTTACAGCAGTACAATGAGCAGTTCTTC; CDR3aa: CATVKLQQYNEQFF
v_gene: TRBV30; d_gene: .; abundance: .; j_gene: TRBJ2-1; CDR3nt: TGTGCCTGGATCCGAAAGCGGCCGAGGGACTCCTACAATGAGCAGTTCTTC; CDR3aa: CAWIRKRPRDSYNEQFF
v_gene: TRBV7-2; d_gene: .; abundance: .; j_gene: TRBJ1-2; CDR3nt: TGTGCCAGCGCTGTAACAGGGACTTTCTATGGCTACACCTTC; CDR3aa: CASAVTGTFYGYTF
v_gene: TRBV30; d_gene: TRBD1; abundance: .; j_gene: TRBJ1-5; CDR3nt: TGTGCCTGGCGGGGACAGAGGAATCAGCCCCAGCATTTT; CDR3aa: CAWRGQRNQPQHF
v_gene: TRBV19; d_gene: .; abundance: .; j_gene: TRBJ2-1; CDR3nt: TGTGCCAGTAGTAGGCGGTCTGGGAATGAGCAGTTCTTC; CDR3aa: CASSRRSGNEQFF
v_gene: TRBV10-3; d_gene: .; abundance: .; j_gene: TRBJ2-5; CDR3nt: TGTGCCATCAGGGACCACCCCGCAGGGAACCAAGAGACCCAGTACTTC; CDR3aa: CAIRDHPAGNQETQYF
v_gene: TRBV20-1; d_gene: .; abundance: .; j_gene: TRBJ1-1; CDR3nt: TGCAGTGCTAGAGGGGGCCTCTGGGCAGACACTGAAGCTTTCTTT; CDR3aa: CSARGGLWADTEAFF
v_gene: TRBV27; d_gene: TRBD1; abundance: .; j_gene: TRBJ1-1; CDR3nt: TGTGCCAGCAGTTTGGAAGAGGGACAGCGGCACACTGAAGCTTTCTTT; CDR3aa: CASSLEEGQRHTEAFF
v_gene: TRBV4-1; d_gene: .; abundance: .; j_gene: TRBJ2-4; CDR3nt: TGCGCCAGCAGCCAAATGACTGTAGCCAAAAACATTCAGTACTTC; CDR3aa: CASSQMTVAKNIQYF
v_gene: TRBV5-4; d_gene: .; abundance: few; j_gene: TRBJ2-3; CDR3nt: TGTGCCAGCAGCTTGAGAACCGGAGGCACAGATACGCAGTATTTT; CDR3aa: CASSLRTGGTDTQYF
v_gene: TRBV20-1; d_gene: TRBD1; abundance: .; j_gene: TRBJ1-4; CDR3nt: TGCAGTGCTAGAGATCCCTCAGGGGGCGGCGAAAAACTGTTTTTT; CDR3aa: CSARDPSGGGEKLFF
v_gene: TRBV11-2; d_gene: .; abundance: .; j_gene: TRBJ1-1; CDR3nt: TGTGCCAGCAGCTTAGTGGGGGGAACCATGATTGATGAAGCTTTCTTT; CDR3aa: CASSLVGGTMIDEAFF
v_gene: TRBV15; d_gene: .; abundance: .; j_gene: TRBJ1-2; CDR3nt: TGTGCCACCAGCAGAGTCACAGGAAATGGCTACACCTTC; CDR3aa: CATSRVTGNGYTF
v_gene: TRBV9; d_gene: .; abundance: .; j_gene: TRBJ1-1; CDR3nt: TGTGCCAGCAGCGCCAGGGAGTCGGGTGAAGCTTTCTTT; CDR3aa: CASSARESGEAFF
v_gene: TRBV12-3/TRBV12-4; d_gene: .; abundance: .; j_gene: TRBJ2-7; CDR3nt: TGTGCCAGCATGACGGGGGAAGATTACGAGCAGTACTTC; CDR3aa: CASMTGEDYEQYF
v_gene: TRBV28; d_gene: TRBD1; abundance: .; j_gene: TRBJ1-1; CDR3nt: TGTGCCAGCACCGACAGGGGGCTAGCTTTCTTT; CDR3aa: CASTDRGLAFF
v_gene: TRBV30; d_gene: .; abundance: .; j_gene: TRBJ1-4; CDR3nt: TGTGCCTGGAGTCCAAGGCCTGAAAAACTGTTTTTT; CDR3aa: CAWSPRPEKLFF
v_gene: TRBV20-1; d_gene: .; abundance: .; j_gene: TRBJ2-7; CDR3nt: TGCAGTGCTAGAGATCGGAAGCTAACAGAGCAGTACTTC; CDR3aa: CSARDRKLTEQYF
v_gene: TRBV3-1; d_gene: TRBD2; abundance: .; j_gene: TRBJ2-5; CDR3nt: TGTGCCAGCAGCCAAGTTAGCGGGAGTCTCCAAGAGACCCAGTACTTC; CDR3aa: CASSQVSGSLQETQYF
v_gene: TRBV30; d_gene: .; abundance: once; j_gene: TRBJ1-5; CDR3nt: TGTGCCTGGAGTCTGGGGTCGACTAATAATCAGCCCCAGCATTTT; CDR3aa: CAWSLGSTNNQPQHF
v_gene: TRBV10-3; d_gene: .; abundance: .; j_gene: TRBJ2-5; CDR3nt: TGTGCCATCAGGGACAGCCAAGAGACCCAGTACTTC; CDR3aa: CAIRDSQETQYF
v_gene: TRBV20-1; d_gene: TRBD1; abundance: .; j_gene: TRBJ1-4; CDR3nt: TGCAGTGCCCGGACAGGGATCCAGTTCACTAATGAAAAACTGTTTTTT; CDR3aa: CSARTGIQFTNEKLFF
v_gene: TRBV20-1; d_gene: TRBD1; abundance: .; j_gene: TRBJ1-2; CDR3nt: TGCAGTGCAGGGACAGGGGTGGGTTATGGCTACACCTTC; CDR3aa: CSAGTGVGYGYTF
v_gene: TRBV5-1; d_gene: TRBD1; abundance: once; j_gene: TRBJ1-5; CDR3nt: TGCGCCAGCAGCGACCGGGGGGACAGAGATCAGCCCCAGCATTTT; CDR3aa: CASSDRGDRDQPQHF
v_gene: TRBV9; d_gene: .; abundance: .; j_gene: TRBJ2-2; CDR3nt: TGTGCCAGCAGCCTTCAGGGCGGGAATAGTCCCGGGGAGCTGTTTTTT; CDR3aa: CASSLQGGNSPGELFF
v_gene: TRBV12-5; d_gene: .; abundance: .; j_gene: TRBJ2-1; CDR3nt: TGTGCTAGTGCCCTTTTTGGGGGCGATGAGCAGTTCTTC; CDR3aa: CASALFGGDEQFF
v_gene: TRBV28; d_gene: TRBD1; abundance: .; j_gene: TRBJ2-7; CDR3nt: TGTGCCAGCAGTTCGCCTACCGGGACAGGGCGGAACGAGCAGTACTTC; CDR3aa: CASSSPTGTGRNEQYF
v_gene: TRBV7-8; d_gene: TRBD2; abundance: .; j_gene: TRBJ2-4; CDR3nt: TGTGCCAGCAGCTATCGACTAGCGGGGAAAAACATTCAGTACTTC; CDR3aa: CASSYRLAGKNIQYF